The T cell receptor beta chain described here comes from a study of beta chain features in type 1 diabetes. Study-level points and caveats: Moderate but significant shortening of TCRB CDR3s was recorded in all four CD4+ subsets from Type 1 diabetes patients.

Reverse transcription of all isolated RNA meant that expressed TCRB transcripts were sequenced. The table came from immunoSEQ multiplex PCR; TCRdb's copy has only in-frame clones and leaves some out. This sample carries roughly 240,000 clones, 11% to 15% of them seen once, and the ten largest clones take more than 0.02%. The CDR3 totals 17 residues. Trimming cost V 1 base and J 9 bases, with 22 bases left between them. Germline V gene data show CDR1 as MGHDK and CDR2 as SYGVNS. In the case of this clone: Its antigen remains unknown.

The clonotype comes from a middle-aged woman in good health. The genes are TRBV25-1 and TRBJ1-5; tentative D call: TRBD1 (5 bases). The sequencing input was naive CD4+ T cells from blood. CDR3 region: CASSESSPASGYLPQHF. CDR3 nucleotides: TGTGCCAGCAGTGAATCGAGTCCGGCGTCAGGGTATCTGCCCCAGCATTTT.